The entry below gives a single T cell receptor beta chain sequence along with its context. The data were obtained in a study of blood T cell repertoires in COVID-19. Study at large: The cDNA or gDNA used as material had been derived from T cells, B-cell-depleted T cells, or PBMCs.

Losses at the gene ends were 5 bases for V and 15 bases for J; bases not matched to a gene: 17. The V gene's germline CDR1 is LNHNV and CDR2 YYDKDF (reference sequence). CDR3 size: 14 residues. In the original analysis: Reference gene primer amplification gave nucleated cell count estimates. TCRdb's copy holds only in-frame clones and misses some; the assay was immunoSEQ multiplex PCR. V and J calls and clone size are copied from that table; D and trimming were computed from the DNA. This sample has tens of thousands of clones, with nearly 90% found just once. Sequenced: peripheral blood. The receptor was isolated from a woman of 80 years or more with active or convalescent COVID-19. The chain couples TRBV15 to TRBJ2-3; TRBD2 matches at 7 bases. The chain's CDR3 is CATSPGLDRPLKYF. CDR3 coding DNA: TGTGCCACCAGCCCCGGACTAGACCGACCCCTTAAATATTTT.